Sequencing of this T cell receptor (beta chain) was carried out in a study of blood T cell repertoires in COVID-19. For the study at large: PBMCs, B-cell-depleted T cells, or T cells were the source of the cDNA or gDNA that made up the material.

This clone occurred once. Other DNA sequences in the same sample also yield this CDR3. J gave up 0 bases and V 4 bases, and 2 bases lay outside the gene matches. The germline CDR1 and CDR2 sequences are SQVTM and ANQGSEA. The length of the CDR3 is 13 residues. Generated by immunoSEQ multiplex PCR, the TCRdb table keeps only in-frame clones and is missing some. This table holds about 240,000 clones, about 82% found once. The chain recombines TRBV29-1 with TRBJ1-2; 7 bases map to TRBD1. This TCR derives from a man at least 80 years old with acute or convalescent COVID-19. Sequenced input: peripheral blood. CDR3 bases: TGCAGCGTTGGTCAGGGGGCTAACTATGGCTACACCTTC. Its translation: CSVGQGANYGYTF. The whole variable domain, remainder taken from reference TRBV29-1 and TRBJ1-2, is SAVISQKPSRDICQRGTSLTIQCQVDSQVTMMFWYRQQPGQSLTLIATANQGSEATYESGFVIDKFPISRPNLTFSTLTVSNMSPEDSSIYLCSVGQGANYGYTFGSGTRLTVV.